Listed below are T cell receptor beta chains from one sample, sequenced in a study of regulatory T cells in long-lasting Graves disease. Each CDR3 protein is one row after TCRdb ran MiXCR on the multiplex PCR reads. Found here are 400,000 to 500,000 distinct CDR3 sequences, less than 15% of them singletons; the top ten hold over 15%. These same records also appear under a second study, on T cells in Graves' hyperthyroidism and ophthalmopathy.

Specimen: peripheral blood mononuclear cells (PBMCs), collected at new diagnosis, from a patient treated with antithyroid drugs. These receptors came from a woman between 45 and 65 years old with Graves disease. The conserved cysteine and the conserved F or W are not part of the CDR3 here.

CDR3aa	v_gene	j_gene
ASSAGPGQLSPLH	TRBV7-9	TRBJ1-6
ASSLSGQGVNGYT	TRBV7-9	TRBJ1-2
ASSFMGKNSGTETQY	TRBV28	TRBJ2-5
ASGQGATYEQY	TRBV7-7	TRBJ2-7
ASRPAGGADTQY	TRBV5-1	TRBJ2-3
ASSHRDRGNEQF	TRBV5-4	TRBJ2-1
ASNPGQGDREAF	TRBV5-8	TRBJ1-1
AILDGLNTEAF	TRBV10-3	TRBJ1-1
ASSVGGTPNYGYT	TRBV9	TRBJ1-2
AASAGLDDEQY	TRBV24-1	TRBJ2-7
ASSQDRVGNTEAF	TRBV3-1	TRBJ1-1
ASSGLRIRDTSAGELF	TRBV11-2	TRBJ2-2
ASSTGNSGELF	TRBV7-3	TRBJ2-2
ASGAGQGIYTDTQY	TRBV27	TRBJ2-3
ASSQEIGVQPQH	TRBV4-1	TRBJ1-5
ASSSTGGYEKLF	TRBV7-8	TRBJ1-4
ASSGRMLQISSYNEQF	TRBV2	TRBJ2-1
SAAPTGGAYNEQF	TRBV20-1	TRBJ2-1
ASSAGTSSRTHTDTQY	TRBV2	TRBJ2-3
ASRPGTGGNQPQH	TRBV3-1	TRBJ1-5
ASRNNEKLF	TRBV6-1	TRBJ1-4
AGSLRPGLASYEQY	TRBV5-1	TRBJ2-7
ASSPRQGADTEAF	TRBV4-1	TRBJ1-1